This T cell receptor (beta chain) was identified in a study of STAT5B mutations in CD4+ large granular lymphocyte leukemia. In germline, CDR1 is GTSNPN, CDR2 SVGIG (reference sequence). This CDR3 has 14 amino acids. Between the trimmed V and J ends, which lost 5 bases and 2 bases, there was a span of 14 bases. The data were produced by immunoSEQ multiplex PCR, yet TCRdb's version contains in-frame clones alone and is incomplete. The sample holds roughly 30,000 clones, 70% to 90% seen once. The sequenced sample was CD4+ T cells from blood buffy coats. This clonotype originated in a human donor in good health. V gene TRBV30 combines with J gene TRBJ2-3; D may be TRBD1 or TRBD2 (7 bases each). In nucleotides, the CDR3 is TGTGCCTGGTCCAGGGGGGGATCCACAGATACGCAGTATTTT. This encodes CAWSRGGSTDTQYF.